This is a list of T cell receptor beta chains from one sample in a study of CD8+ T cells in alopecia areata. Here immunoSEQ multiplex PCR was the method, and the copy in TCRdb shows in-frame clones only, minus some. The repertoire holds about 190,000 clones, with approximately 59% as singletons. Specimen: CD4+ T cells sorted from blood, collected at week 0. The receptors originated from a human donor with alopecia areata. Both conserved end residues are part of each CDR3. A D gene is named only where the DNA matches it firmly. Clone size appears in some rows only: once, few, many, or a class for an expanded clone.

clone_size	v_call	d_call	j_call	cdr3_aa	cdr3_nt
.	TRBV30	.	TRBJ2-7	CAWSVLVPGALSSYEQYF	TGTGCCTGGAGTGTCCTGGTCCCAGGGGCCCTGAGCTCCTACGAGCAGTACTTC
.	TRBV20-1	.	TRBJ2-7	CSATYSHEQYF	TGCAGTGCTACGTATTCCCACGAGCAGTACTTC
.	TRBV30	.	TRBJ1-1	CAWSTLRGTEAFF	TGTGCCTGGAGTACACTGCGTGGAACTGAAGCTTTCTTT
few	TRBV29-1	.	TRBJ2-3	CSVEGPGWHTDTQYF	TGCAGCGTTGAAGGACCCGGTTGGCACACAGATACGCAGTATTTT
.	TRBV30	.	TRBJ1-2	CAWSTGTAISYTF	TGTGCCTGGAGTACCGGGACGGCTATTAGCTACACCTTC
.	TRBV2	.	TRBJ2-5	CASSDYQETQYF	TGTGCCAGCAGTGACTATCAAGAGACCCAGTACTTC
.	TRBV5-1	TRBD1	TRBJ2-2	CASSSDRENTGELFF	TGCGCCAGCAGCTCGGACAGGGAGAACACCGGGGAGCTGTTTTTT
few	TRBV5-1	TRBD1	TRBJ1-2	CASSPDRGNGYTF	TGCGCCAGCAGCCCTGACAGGGGGAATGGCTACACCTTC
.	TRBV30	.	TRBJ2-1	CAWSLGDSYNEQFF	TGTGCCTGGAGTCTGGGAGACTCCTACAATGAGCAGTTCTTC
.	TRBV5-1	TRBD1	TRBJ2-5	CASSLGQGRETQYF	TGCGCCAGCAGCTTGGGACAGGGGAGAGAGACCCAGTACTTC
.	TRBV6-6	.	TRBJ2-7	CATLTGTSGEQYF	TGTGCCACCTTAACCGGGACAAGTGGGGAGCAGTACTTC
few	TRBV6-1	TRBD1	TRBJ1-2	CASSDTGVSGYTF	TGTGCCAGCAGTGATACAGGGGTGAGCGGCTACACCTTC
.	TRBV5-1	TRBD1	TRBJ1-6	CASSLGGGENSPLHF	TGCGCCAGCAGCTTGGGAGGGGGCGAGAATTCACCCCTCCACTTT
.	TRBV10-3	.	TRBJ1-5	CAISESTLGDPLSNQPQHF	TGTGCCATCAGTGAGTCGACTCTGGGGGACCCACTAAGCAATCAGCCCCAGCATTTT
.	TRBV4-1	.	TRBJ2-1	CASSQDSAVGYNEQFF	TGCGCCAGCAGCCAAGATAGTGCGGTAGGGTACAATGAGCAGTTCTTC
.	TRBV5-1	TRBD2	TRBJ2-1	CASSLGPGTSGGARNEQFF	TGCGCCAGCAGCTTGGGGCCCGGGACTAGCGGGGGGGCTCGCAATGAGCAGTTCTTC
once	TRBV4-2	TRBD2	TRBJ2-1	CASTLDGGSNEQFF	TGTGCCAGCACCTTGGACGGGGGGTCCAATGAGCAGTTCTTC
.	TRBV6-6	TRBD1	TRBJ2-7	CASKQGANSYEQYF	TGTGCCAGCAAGCAGGGGGCTAACTCCTACGAGCAGTACTTC
few	TRBV29-1	.	TRBJ1-1	CSVEGSALADRSNTEAFF	TGCAGCGTTGAGGGGTCGGCACTGGCAGATCGCAGTAACACTGAAGCTTTCTTT
few	TRBV4-2	.	TRBJ2-1	CASSQDGTVNEQFF	TGTGCCAGCAGCCAAGACGGGACCGTCAATGAGCAGTTCTTC
.	TRBV5-6	.	TRBJ1-1	CASSLEGAEAFF	TGTGCCAGCAGCTTGGAAGGAGCTGAAGCTTTCTTT
few	TRBV11-2	.	TRBJ2-7	CASSSSYEQYF	TGTGCCAGCAGCTCCTCCTACGAGCAGTACTTC
.	TRBV29-1	.	TRBJ1-2	CSGLKGNYGYTF	TGCAGCGGGCTAAAGGGTAACTATGGCTACACCTTC
few	TRBV5-1	TRBD2	TRBJ2-3	CASSTGLAGSRTALGFTDTQYF	TGCGCCAGCAGCACCGGACTAGCGGGGTCGCGGACTGCGTTGGGTTTCACAGATACGCAGTATTTT
.	TRBV7-2	.	TRBJ2-3	CASSLVVSGAQDTQYF	TGTGCCAGCAGCTTAGTTGTTAGCGGAGCCCAAGATACGCAGTATTTT
.	TRBV25-1	.	TRBJ1-2	CASSEAGTDYGYTF	TGTGCCAGCAGTGAAGCCGGGACGGACTATGGCTACACCTTC
.	TRBV30	TRBD1	TRBJ1-1	CAWSETGFFITEAFF	TGTGCCTGGAGTGAGACAGGGTTTTTCATCACTGAAGCTTTCTTT
few	TRBV2	.	TRBJ2-3	CASRSVSTDTQYF	TGTGCCAGCAGGTCTGTTAGCACAGATACGCAGTATTTT
.	TRBV2	.	TRBJ1-4	CASSEDGGAYEKLFF	TGTGCCAGCAGTGAAGATGGGGGCGCATACGAAAAACTGTTTTTT
.	TRBV25-1	TRBD1	TRBJ1-5	CASSPGTGDPSDQPQHF	TGTGCCAGCAGTCCCGGGACAGGGGACCCGTCGGATCAGCCCCAGCATTTT
few	TRBV19	TRBD1	TRBJ1-6	CASSTSGGWGSPLHF	TGTGCCAGTAGTACCTCAGGGGGCTGGGGATCACCCCTCCACTTT
few	TRBV7-9	.	TRBJ2-1	CASSRAPEANEQFF	TGTGCCAGCAGCCGGGCCCCGGAGGCCAATGAGCAGTTCTTC
.	TRBV15	.	TRBJ2-5	CATSRVGGETQYF	TGTGCCACCAGCAGAGTGGGGGGAGAGACCCAGTACTTC
.	TRBV30	.	TRBJ1-4	CAWSFVDEKLFF	TGTGCCTGGAGTTTTGTCGATGAAAAACTGTTTTTT
.	TRBV7-3	.	TRBJ2-6	CASSLQGTSGANVLTF	TGTGCCAGCAGCTTACAGGGAACCTCTGGGGCCAACGTCCTGACTTTC
few	TRBV5-4	.	TRBJ2-3	CASSLGGVLAQDTQYF	TGTGCCAGCAGCTTGGGGGGGGTGCTAGCACAAGATACGCAGTATTTT
.	TRBV2	.	TRBJ1-2	CASSVDTFYGYTF	TGTGCCAGCAGTGTCGACACCTTCTATGGCTACACCTTC
once	TRBV29-1	.	TRBJ2-5	CSVRKGETQYF	TGCAGCGTCAGGAAGGGAGAGACCCAGTACTTC
.	TRBV5-1	TRBD1	TRBJ1-4	CASSQGTGAVNEKLFF	TGCGCCAGCAGCCAGGGGACAGGGGCCGTGAATGAAAAACTGTTTTTT
.	TRBV2	TRBD1	TRBJ1-4	CASSATGVSEKLFF	TGTGCCAGCAGCGCCACAGGGGTCAGTGAAAAACTGTTTTTT
.	TRBV29-1	TRBD1	TRBJ1-1	CSAGTDMNTEAFF	TGCAGCGCTGGGACAGACATGAACACTGAAGCTTTCTTT
.	TRBV2	.	TRBJ2-5	CASGSQGRSETQYF	TGTGCCAGCGGTTCTCAGGGGCGCAGTGAGACCCAGTACTTC
few	TRBV19	.	TRBJ2-7	CASSIAGQYEQYF	TGTGCCAGTAGTATAGCGGGACAATACGAGCAGTACTTC
few	TRBV2	.	TRBJ1-4	CASKQGLNNEKLFF	TGTGCCAGCAAGCAGGGGTTAAATAATGAAAAACTGTTTTTT
.	TRBV30	TRBD1	TRBJ2-1	CAWSVWGTGAHNEQFF	TGTGCCTGGAGTGTATGGGGGACAGGGGCCCACAATGAGCAGTTCTTC
few	TRBV5-1	.	TRBJ2-7	CASSLTASRYEQYF	TGCGCCAGCAGCTTGACCGCGTCTAGGTACGAGCAGTACTTC
.	TRBV7-8	.	TRBJ1-2	CASSWRGNYGYTF	TGTGCCAGCAGTTGGAGGGGGAACTATGGCTACACCTTC
.	TRBV27	.	TRBJ1-1	CASSLLVNTEAFF	TGTGCCAGCTCCCTGCTGGTGAACACTGAAGCTTTCTTT
.	TRBV5-1	.	TRBJ2-7	CASSENRAYEQYF	TGCGCCAGCAGCGAAAATAGGGCCTACGAGCAGTACTTC
few	TRBV21-1	.	TRBJ2-6	CASSKVGGQASSGANVLTF	TGTGCCAGCAGCAAAGTCGGGGGACAGGCGAGCTCTGGGGCCAACGTCCTGACTTTC